This T cell receptor beta chain was retrieved from a study of CD8 T cells in ankylosing spondylitis. By quantitative 5'-RACE with molecular barcodes, the TCR beta libraries were made. TCRdb analysed the 5' RACE reads with MiXCR anew, one entry per CDR3 protein. Of more than 110,000 distinct CDR3 sequences listed, about 8% are singletons. In germline, CDR1 is MDHEN, CDR2 SYDVKM. The CDR3 sequence is 14 residues long. V dropped 7 bases and J dropped 4; count of bases not matched to a gene: 8. The sequence derives from a male donor with ankylosing spondylitis. The rearrangement uses TRBV28 and TRBJ2-7; 9 bases are shared with TRBD1. Sequences were obtained from synovial fluid, either unsorted or a sorted T cell fraction (not recorded which). Written as DNA, the CDR3 is TGTGCCAGCACCCTGGGACAGGGATATTACGAGCAGTACTTC. It specifies CASTLGQGYYEQYF.